A single sample is the source of the 15 T cell receptor beta chains below, sequenced in a study of blood T cell repertoires in COVID-19. Sequencing used immunoSEQ multiplex PCR; TCRdb keeps in-frame clones, though not all of them. The sample yields approximately 250,000 clones, around 89% seen once. Specimen: PBMCs or T cells enriched from blood (not recorded which). These receptors were taken from a woman aged 60 to 75 in a cohort exposed to, infected with or recovered from COVID-19 (not recorded which).

V and J are TRBV28 and TRBJ1-2; TRBD1 matches 9 bases. The CDR3 is made up of 14 amino acids. The J segment lost 8 bases and the V segment lost 6 bases, leaving 10 bases of the junction unmatched. Germline-derived CDR1 and CDR2 are MDHEN and SYDVKM. CDR3 amino acids: CASRLTQGAGGYTF. In nucleotides, the CDR3 is TGTGCCAGCAGACTTACACAGGGGGCTGGAGGCTACACCTTC.

This chain joins TRBV4-1 and TRBJ2-2; 7 bases align to TRBD2. Germline lookup yields CDR1 MGHRA and CDR2 YSYEKL. The CDR3 has 15 residues. J lost 2 bases, V lost 4 bases, and 4 bases had no gene match. The CDR3 DNA reads as TGCGCCAGCAGCCTATGGGAGGGCAACACCGGGGAGCTGTTTTTT. Amino acid sequence: CASSLWEGNTGELFF.

V usage is TRBV2 and J usage is TRBJ1-1; D gene unclear. With 6 bases removed from V and 5 bases from J, the gap between germline ends came to 16 bases. The CDR3 spans 14 residues. The V gene's germline CDR1 is SNHLY and CDR2 FYNNEI. CDR3 protein: CASREDGGRTEAFF. CDR3 nucleotide sequence: TGTGCCAGCAGGGAGGATGGAGGGAGGACTGAAGCTTTCTTT.

This clone has a handful of counts. The rearrangement uses TRBV28 and TRBJ2-1; the D gene is possibly TRBD1 (6 bases). Trimming removed 5 bases at V and 0 bases at J, with 14 bases between. Per germline, CDR1 MDHEN and CDR2 SYDVKM. This CDR3 comprises 16 residues. This chain's CDR3 is CASSTWTESSYNEQFF. For the CDR3, the DNA is TGTGCCAGCAGTACGTGGACAGAGAGCTCCTACAATGAGCAGTTCTTC.

This sequence joins TRBV18 and TRBJ1-4; D unclear. The germline CDR1 and CDR2 sequences are KGHSH and LQKENI. V lost 1 base and J lost 5, with 8 bases in between. The length of the CDR3 is 14 residues. CDR3 amino acids: CASSPLHTNEKLFF. CDR3 nucleotide sequence: TGTGCCAGCTCACCACTACATACCAATGAAAAACTGTTTTTT.

The rearrangement joins TRBV7-3 to TRBJ1-2; 10 nucleotides agree with TRBD1. V lost 5 bases and J lost 8; bases outside the gene matches: 5. Germline CDR1 is SGHTA and CDR2 is FQGTGA. The CDR3 has 13 residues. For the CDR3, the DNA is TGTGCCAGCAGCCCGGGACAGGGGAAGGGCTACACCTTC. Amino acids: CASSPGQGKGYTF.

This clone was detected once. The V call is TRBV2, the J call TRBJ2-5; D may be TRBD2 (5 bases). This CDR3 spans 13 amino acids. Germline CDR1 SNHLY, CDR2 FYNNEI. The V and J ends lost 7 bases and 4 bases respectively, with 13 bases between them. The CDR3 loop is CASTPGMTETQYF. The DNA of the CDR3 is TGTGCCAGCACCCCCGGGATGACAGAGACCCAGTACTTC.

J is TRBJ2-1 and V is TRBV3-1 (or the pseudogene TRBV3-2); 7 bases are shared with TRBD2. The germline V gene encodes CDR1 LGHDT and CDR2 YNNKEL (reference sequence). This CDR3 has 15 residues. J gave up 8 bases and V 2 bases, and 9 bases lay outside the gene matches. CDR3 in amino acids: CASSQRSGYLDEQFF. The CDR3 DNA follows: TGTGCCAGCAGCCAACGTAGCGGGTACTTGGATGAGCAGTTCTTC.

This rearrangement joins TRBV19 to TRBJ2-6; TRBD1 might be the D (5 bases). Trimming cost V 7 bases and J 0 bases, with 19 bases left between them. Germline CDR1 reads LNHDA; CDR2 reads SQIVND (reference sequence). CDR3 size: 18 residues. The CDR3 region is CASTLARTKVSGANVLTF. In DNA form, the CDR3 reads TGTGCCAGTACCTTGGCACGGACAAAAGTCTCTGGGGCCAACGTCCTGACTTTC.

The rearrangement uses TRBV3-1 (or the pseudogene TRBV3-2) and TRBJ2-6; 7 nucleotides align to TRBD1. The junction had 8 bases not matched to a gene; V was cut back by 0 bases and J by 0 bases. Germline V CDR1 and CDR2: LGHDT, YNNKEL (reference sequence). The CDR3 contains 19 residues. The CDR3 spells CASSQDNRQGRSGANVLTF. The CDR3 nucleotides read TGTGCCAGCAGCCAAGATAATAGACAGGGTCGCTCTGGGGCCAACGTCCTGACTTTC.

This chain connects TRBV11-2 to TRBJ1-2; D is perhaps TRBD1 (6 bases). Trimming cost V 2 bases and J 8 bases, with 15 bases left between them. Looked up from germline, CDR1 is SGHAT and CDR2 is FQNNGV. The CDR3 extends over 14 amino acids. The CDR3 here is CASSLRYRDDGYTF. The DNA of the CDR3 is TGTGCCAGCAGCTTAAGGTACAGGGACGACGGCTACACCTTC.

This clone has just one count. The chain links TRBV25-1 to TRBJ1-5; unclear D gene. This CDR3 is 12 amino acids long. Germline values: CDR1 MGHDK, CDR2 SYGVNS. With 3 bases removed from V and 3 bases from J, the gap between germline ends came to 3 bases. The DNA of the CDR3 is TGTGCCAGCAGTGAGTACAATCAGCCCCAGCATTTT. Protein: CASSEYNQPQHF. The complete variable domain, with remaining parts taken from reference TRBV25-1 and TRBJ1-5, reads EADIYQTPRYLVIGTGKKITLECSQTMGHDKMYWYQQDPGMELHLIHYSYGVNSTEKGDLSSESTVSRIRTEHFPLTLESARPSHTSQYLCASSEYNQPQHFGDGTRLSIL.

V is TRBV5-6 and J is TRBJ2-5; a possible D gene is TRBD1 (6 bases). Germline CDR1 reads SGHDT; CDR2 reads YYEEEE. The CDR3 contains 15 residues. The germline V and J ends were trimmed by 2 bases and 2 bases, with 13 bases remaining between them. The CDR3 reads CASSFGPRGQETQYF. The CDR3 DNA follows: TGTGCCAGCAGCTTTGGGCCAAGGGGGCAAGAGACCCAGTACTTC.

The chain uses TRBV7-2 and TRBJ2-6; 9 nucleotides agree with TRBD1. V lost 5 bases to trimming and J lost 2 bases; unmatched junction nucleotides: 1. The CDR3 extends over 15 amino acids. Germline V gene sequence: CDR1 SGHTA, CDR2 FQGNSA. The CDR3 bases are TGTGCCAGCAGCACAGGGGGCGCTGGGGCCAACGTCCTGACTTTC. Its translation is CASSTGGAGANVLTF.

The chain carries TRBV10-1 and TRBJ2-1, with 7 bases that match TRBD2. This CDR3 spans 16 amino acids. Germline V gene lookup returns CDR1 WNHNN and CDR2 SYGVQD (reference sequence). The V and J ends lost 0 bases and 5 bases, in that order; junction bases with no gene match: 7. The chain's CDR3 is CASSESSGGRHNEQFF. Written as DNA, the CDR3 is TGCGCCAGCAGTGAGTCGTCGGGAGGAAGGCACAATGAGCAGTTCTTC.